The 2 T cell receptor beta chains below were found in one sample sequenced in a study of blood T cell repertoires in COVID-19. Sequencing was performed with immunoSEQ multiplex PCR; in TCRdb, only in-frame clones are kept and a portion is missing. Of some 270,000 clones listed, about 82% are singletons. The sample was peripheral blood. These TCRs come from a woman aged 80 or over with COVID-19, enrolled during active disease.

This chain connects TRBV5-4 to TRBJ1-4; no clear D gene. The CDR3 is made up of 12 amino acids. V shed 0 bases and J shed 10 bases, with 7 bases lying between them. The V gene's germline CDR1 is SGHNT and CDR2 YYREEE (reference sequence). CDR3 in DNA: TGTGCCAGCAGCTTGGTAACGGGAAAACTGTTTTTT. This encodes CASSLVTGKLFF.

The rearrangement uses TRBV6-5 and TRBJ1-4; TRBD1 agrees at 8 bases. CDR1 and CDR2 (germline): MNHEY, SVGAGI. The CDR3 runs 16 residues. With V trimmed by 2 bases and J by 0 bases, 2 bases remained unmatched. The CDR3, as DNA: TGTGCCAGCAGTTACCTGACAGGGGCAACTAATGAAAAACTGTTTTTT. Its translation: CASSYLTGATNEKLFF.